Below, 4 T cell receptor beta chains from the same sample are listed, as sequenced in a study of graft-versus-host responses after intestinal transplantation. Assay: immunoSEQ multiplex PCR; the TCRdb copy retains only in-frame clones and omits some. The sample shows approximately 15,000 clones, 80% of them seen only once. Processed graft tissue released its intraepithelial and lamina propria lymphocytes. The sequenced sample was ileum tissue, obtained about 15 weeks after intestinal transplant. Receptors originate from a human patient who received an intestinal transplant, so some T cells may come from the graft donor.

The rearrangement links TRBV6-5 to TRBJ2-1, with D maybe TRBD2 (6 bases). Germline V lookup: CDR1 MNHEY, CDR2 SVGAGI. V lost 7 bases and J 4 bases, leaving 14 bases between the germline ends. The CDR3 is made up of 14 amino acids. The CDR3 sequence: CASTGGTIYNEQFF. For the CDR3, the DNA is TGTGCCAGCACTGGCGGGACCATTTACAATGAGCAGTTCTTC.

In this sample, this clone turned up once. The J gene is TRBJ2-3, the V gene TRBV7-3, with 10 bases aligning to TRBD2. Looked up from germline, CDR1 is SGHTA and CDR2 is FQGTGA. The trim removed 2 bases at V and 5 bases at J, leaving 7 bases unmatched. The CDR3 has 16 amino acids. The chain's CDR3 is CASSLGAGGVGDTQYF. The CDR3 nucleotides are TGTGCCAGCAGCTTAGGAGCGGGAGGGGTTGGAGATACGCAGTATTTT.

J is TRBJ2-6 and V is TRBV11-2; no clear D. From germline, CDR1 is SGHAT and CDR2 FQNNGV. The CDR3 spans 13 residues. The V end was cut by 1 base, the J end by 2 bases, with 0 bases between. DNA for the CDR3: TGTGCCAGCAGCTTAGCTGGGGCCAACGTCCTGACTTTC. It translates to CASSLAGANVLTF.

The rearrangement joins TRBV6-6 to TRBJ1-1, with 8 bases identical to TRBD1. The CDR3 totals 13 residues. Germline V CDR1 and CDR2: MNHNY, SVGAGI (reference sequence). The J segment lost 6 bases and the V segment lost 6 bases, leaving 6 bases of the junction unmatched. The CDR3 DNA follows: TGTGCCAGCAGCTTACAGGGGGTCCCTGAAGCTTTCTTT. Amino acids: CASSLQGVPEAFF.